This TCR beta chain emerged from a study of blood T cells in healthy people across ages. Next came a second PCR, run for about 6 to 11 cycles, which used a sample-barcoded 5' primer along with a J-beta primer mix. MiXCR was run by TCRdb on the 5' RACE reads, yielding one entry per CDR3 protein. The table shows approximately 800,000 distinct CDR3 sequences, with more than 55% occurring only once. The V end lost 6 bases, the J end lost 1 base, and 8 bases lay between the germline ends. This CDR3 spans 13 amino acids. CDR1 is MNHNS and CDR2 is SASEGT in the germline V gene. The V call is TRBV6-1, the J call TRBJ2-3; tentative D call: TRBD2 (5 bases). Material for sequencing was blood. This receptor was obtained from a man aged 35 to 55 in good health. The chain's CDR3 is CASRLSGTDTQYF. The CDR3 region has the DNA TGTGCCAGCAGACTTAGCGGCACAGATACGCAGTATTTT.